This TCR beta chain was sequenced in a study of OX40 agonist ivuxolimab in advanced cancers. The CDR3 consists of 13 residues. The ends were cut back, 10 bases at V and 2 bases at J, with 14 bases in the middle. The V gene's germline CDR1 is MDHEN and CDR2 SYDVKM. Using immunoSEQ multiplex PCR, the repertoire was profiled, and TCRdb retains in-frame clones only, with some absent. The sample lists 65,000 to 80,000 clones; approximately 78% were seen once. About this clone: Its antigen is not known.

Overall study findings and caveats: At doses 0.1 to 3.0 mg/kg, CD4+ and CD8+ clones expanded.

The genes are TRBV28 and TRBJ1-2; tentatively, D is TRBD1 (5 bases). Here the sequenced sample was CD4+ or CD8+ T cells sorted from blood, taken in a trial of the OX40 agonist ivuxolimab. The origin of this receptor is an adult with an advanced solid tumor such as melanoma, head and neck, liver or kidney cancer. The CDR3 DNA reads TGTGCCACCGGGGCCCCCGGCAACTATGGCTACACCTTC. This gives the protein CATGAPGNYGYTF.